This T cell receptor beta chain is drawn from a study of blood T cell repertoires in COVID-19. After removal of 4 bases from V and 1 base from J, the junction contained 0 bases not matched to a gene. In germline, CDR1 is SGHVS, CDR2 FNYEAQ. The CDR3 runs to 15 residues. Clones were sequenced by immunoSEQ multiplex PCR, and TCRdb holds only the in-frame ones, with some missing. The sample shows 200,000 or so clones, about 89% of them seen only once. This TCR came from a woman aged 18-29 years who had recovered from COVID-19. The rearrangement links TRBV7-6 to TRBJ1-4; 10 bases are a match to TRBD1. The sample consisted of PBMCs or T cells enriched from blood (not recorded which). The CDR3 spells CASSWTGGTNEKLFF. CDR3 DNA: TGTGCCAGCAGCTGGACAGGGGGAACTAATGAAAAACTGTTTTTT.